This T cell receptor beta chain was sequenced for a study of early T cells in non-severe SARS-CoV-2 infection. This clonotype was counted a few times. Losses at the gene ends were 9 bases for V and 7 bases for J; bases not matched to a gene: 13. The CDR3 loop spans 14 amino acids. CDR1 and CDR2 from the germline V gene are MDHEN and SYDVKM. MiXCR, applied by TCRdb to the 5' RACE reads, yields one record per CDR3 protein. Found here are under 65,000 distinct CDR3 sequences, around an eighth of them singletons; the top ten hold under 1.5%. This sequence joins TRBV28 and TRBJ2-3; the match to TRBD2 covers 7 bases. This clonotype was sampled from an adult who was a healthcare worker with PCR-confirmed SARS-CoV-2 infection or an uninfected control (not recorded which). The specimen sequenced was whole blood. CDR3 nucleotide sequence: TGTGCCAGTGTAACCGGGGGGAGGTTAAATACGCAGTATTTT. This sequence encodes CASVTGGRLNTQYF.